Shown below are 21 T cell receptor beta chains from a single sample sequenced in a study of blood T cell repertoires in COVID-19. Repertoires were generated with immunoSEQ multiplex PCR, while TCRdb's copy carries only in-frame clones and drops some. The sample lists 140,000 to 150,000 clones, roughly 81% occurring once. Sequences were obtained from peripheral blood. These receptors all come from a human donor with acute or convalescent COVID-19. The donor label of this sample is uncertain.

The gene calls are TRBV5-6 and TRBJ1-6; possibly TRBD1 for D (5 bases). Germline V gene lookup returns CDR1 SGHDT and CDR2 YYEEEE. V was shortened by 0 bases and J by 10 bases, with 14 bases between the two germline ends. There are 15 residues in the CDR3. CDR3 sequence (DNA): TGTGCCAGCAGCTTGGGCGGCAGGGTATACTCACCCCTCCACTTT. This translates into CASSLGGRVYSPLHF. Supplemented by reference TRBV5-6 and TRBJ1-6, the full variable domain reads DAGVTQSPTHLIKTRGQQVTLRCSPKSGHDTVSWYQQALGQGPQFIFQYYEEEERQRGNFPDRFSGHQFPNYSSELNVNALLLGDSALYLCASSLGGRVYSPLHFGNGTRLTVT.

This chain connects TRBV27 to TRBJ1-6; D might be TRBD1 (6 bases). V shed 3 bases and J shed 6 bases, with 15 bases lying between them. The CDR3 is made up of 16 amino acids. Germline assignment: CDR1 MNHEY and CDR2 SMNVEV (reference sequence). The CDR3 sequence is CASSFRGGRSNSPLHF. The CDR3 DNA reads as TGTGCCAGCAGTTTCCGGGGGGGCAGGTCTAATTCACCCCTCCACTTT.

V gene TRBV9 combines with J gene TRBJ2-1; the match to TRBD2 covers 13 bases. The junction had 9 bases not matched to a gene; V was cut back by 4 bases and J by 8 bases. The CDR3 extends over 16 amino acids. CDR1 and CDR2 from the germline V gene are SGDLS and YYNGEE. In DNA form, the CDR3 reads TGTGCCAGCAGCCGTCTAACTAGCGGGGGGGCCGATGAGCAGTTCTTC. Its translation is CASSRLTSGGADEQFF.

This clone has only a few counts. CDR3 region: CASSPQLAGTGELFF. The CDR3 nucleotides read TGTGCCAGCAGCCCCCAACTAGCGGGGACCGGGGAGCTGTTTTTT. This chain connects TRBV5-6 to TRBJ2-2, with 10 bases identical to TRBD2. The trim removed 4 bases at V and 5 bases at J, leaving 5 bases unmatched. The CDR3 runs 15 residues. Germline values: CDR1 SGHDT, CDR2 YYEEEE. Supplemented by reference TRBV5-6 and TRBJ2-2, the full variable domain reads DAGVTQSPTHLIKTRGQQVTLRCSPKSGHDTVSWYQQALGQGPQFIFQYYEEEERQRGNFPDRFSGHQFPNYSSELNVNALLLGDSALYLCASSPQLAGTGELFFGEGSRLTVL.

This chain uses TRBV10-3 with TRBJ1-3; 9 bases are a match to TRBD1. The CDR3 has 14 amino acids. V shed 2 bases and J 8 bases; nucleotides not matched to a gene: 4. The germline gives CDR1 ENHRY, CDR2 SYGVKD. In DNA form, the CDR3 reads TGTGCCATCAGTGAGCCGGACAGGGGAGACACCATATATTTT. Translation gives CAISEPDRGDTIYF.

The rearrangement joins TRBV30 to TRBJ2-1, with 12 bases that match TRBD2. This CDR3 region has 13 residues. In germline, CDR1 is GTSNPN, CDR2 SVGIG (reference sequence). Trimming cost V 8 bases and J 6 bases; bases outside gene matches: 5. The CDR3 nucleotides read TGTGCCAGAGGACTAGCGGGAAGCAATGAGCAGTTCTTC. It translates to CARGLAGSNEQFF.

Written as DNA, the CDR3 is TGTGCCAGCAGTGAAGCGTTGGAGGGCAGTCAGCCCCAGCATTTT. It specifies CASSEALEGSQPQHF. This chain uses TRBV6-1 with TRBJ1-5; the D is unclear. The V gene's germline CDR1 is MNHNS and CDR2 SASEGT. Trimming removed 0 bases from V and 6 bases from J, with 12 bases in between. CDR3 length: 15 residues.

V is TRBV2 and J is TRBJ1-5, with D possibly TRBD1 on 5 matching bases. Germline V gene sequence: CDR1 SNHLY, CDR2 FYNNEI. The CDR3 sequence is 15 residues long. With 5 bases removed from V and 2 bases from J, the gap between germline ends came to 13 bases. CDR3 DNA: TGTGCCAGCAGTTGGGGAGGGGTTGGCAATCAGCCCCAGCATTTT. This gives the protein CASSWGGVGNQPQHF.

The CDR3 here is CASSLDQGSPGYGYTF. The CDR3 DNA reads TGCGCCAGCAGCTTGGATCAGGGCTCTCCCGGCTATGGCTACACCTTC. This chain links TRBV5-1 with TRBJ1-2, with D possibly TRBD1 on 5 matching bases. This CDR3 is built from 16 residues. Per the germline V gene, CDR1 is SGHRS and CDR2 is YFSETQ. V was trimmed by 0 bases and J by 4 bases, leaving 16 bases between them.

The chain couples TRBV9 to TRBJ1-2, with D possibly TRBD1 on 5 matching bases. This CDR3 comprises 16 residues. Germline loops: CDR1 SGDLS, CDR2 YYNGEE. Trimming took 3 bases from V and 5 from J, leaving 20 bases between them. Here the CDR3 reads CASSGDDTGVGYGYTF. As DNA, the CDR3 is TGTGCCAGCAGCGGCGACGACACGGGGGTTGGATATGGCTACACCTTC.

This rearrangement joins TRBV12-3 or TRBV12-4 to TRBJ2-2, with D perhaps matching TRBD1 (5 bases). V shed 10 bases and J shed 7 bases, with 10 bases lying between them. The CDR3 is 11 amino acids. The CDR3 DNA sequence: TGTGCCATTCTAGGGGACGGGGAGCTGTTTTTT. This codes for CAILGDGELFF.

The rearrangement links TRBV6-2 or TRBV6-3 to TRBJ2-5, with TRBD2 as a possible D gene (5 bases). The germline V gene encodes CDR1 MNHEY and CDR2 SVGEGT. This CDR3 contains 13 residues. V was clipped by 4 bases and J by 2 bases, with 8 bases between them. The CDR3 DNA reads TGTGCCAGCAGTTGGACTTCTCAAGAGACCCAGTACTTC. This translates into CASSWTSQETQYF.

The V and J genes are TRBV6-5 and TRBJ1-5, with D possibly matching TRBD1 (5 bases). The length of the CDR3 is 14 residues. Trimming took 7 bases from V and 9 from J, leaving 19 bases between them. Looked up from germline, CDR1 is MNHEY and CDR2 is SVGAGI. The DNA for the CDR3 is TGTGCCAGCACCCGCGGGGCGCCCCAATGGCCCCAGCATTTT. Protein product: CASTRGAPQWPQHF.

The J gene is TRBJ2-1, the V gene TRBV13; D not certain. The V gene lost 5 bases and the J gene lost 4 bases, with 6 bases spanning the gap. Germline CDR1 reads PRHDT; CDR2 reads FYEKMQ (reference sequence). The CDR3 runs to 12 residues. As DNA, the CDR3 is TGTGCCAGCAGCCCTAATTACAATGAGCAGTTCTTC. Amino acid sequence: CASSPNYNEQFF.

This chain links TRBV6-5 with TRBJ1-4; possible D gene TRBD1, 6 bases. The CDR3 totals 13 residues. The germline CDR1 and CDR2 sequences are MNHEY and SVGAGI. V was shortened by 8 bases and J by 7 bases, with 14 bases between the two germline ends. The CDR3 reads CASRSRGAEKLFF. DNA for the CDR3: TGTGCCAGCCGGAGCAGGGGAGCTGAAAAACTGTTTTTT.

The CDR3 coding sequence is TGTGCCTCTCACGGTCGCTCTGGAAACACCATATATTTT. Its protein is CASHGRSGNTIYF. The V and J genes are TRBV30 and TRBJ1-3, with unresolved D. Germline V gene sequence: CDR1 GTSNPN, CDR2 SVGIG (reference sequence). Deletions cut 7 bases from V and 0 bases from J, with 10 bases between. The CDR3 has 13 amino acids.

CDR3 sequence (DNA): TGTGCCAGCAGTGAGCGAGCTAGCGGATTATACAATGAGCAGTTCTTC. Amino acids: CASSERASGLYNEQFF. This chain connects TRBV6-4 to TRBJ2-1; 7 bases line up with TRBD2. Germline assignment: CDR1 MRHNA and CDR2 SNTAGT. CDR3 length: 16 residues. The J segment lost 4 bases and the V segment lost 3 bases, leaving 9 bases of the junction unmatched.

CDR3 residues: CASSFGTASYNEQFF. In nucleotides, the CDR3 is TGTGCCAGCAGCTTCGGGACAGCCTCCTACAATGAGCAGTTCTTC. V gene TRBV7-2 combines with J gene TRBJ2-1, with 7 bases fitting TRBD1. Germline assignment: CDR1 SGHTA and CDR2 FQGNSA. V lost 3 bases, J lost 0 bases, and 2 bases stayed unmatched. CDR3 length equals 15 residues.

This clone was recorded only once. CDR3: CASRQGDSPLHF. Written as DNA, the CDR3 is TGTGCCAGCAGGCAGGGCGATTCACCCCTCCACTTT. The rearrangement uses TRBV6-5 and TRBJ1-6; TRBD1 is a possible D gene (5 bases). This CDR3 region has 12 residues. Germline V gives CDR1 MNHEY, CDR2 SVGAGI. Trimming removed 6 bases at V and 8 bases at J, with 8 bases between.

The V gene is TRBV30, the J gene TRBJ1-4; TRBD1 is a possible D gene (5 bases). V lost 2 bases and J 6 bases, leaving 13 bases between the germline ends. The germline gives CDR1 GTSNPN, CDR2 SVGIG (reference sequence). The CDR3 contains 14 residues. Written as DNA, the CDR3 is TGTGCCTGGAGTCGAGACAGCTTCTATGAAAAACTGTTTTTT. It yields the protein CAWSRDSFYEKLFF.

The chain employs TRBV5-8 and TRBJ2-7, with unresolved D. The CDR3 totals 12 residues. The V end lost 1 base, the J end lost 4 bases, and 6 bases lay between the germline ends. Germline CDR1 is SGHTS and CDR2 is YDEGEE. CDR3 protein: CASSLSRYEQYV. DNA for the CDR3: TGTGCCAGCAGCTTGTCCAGATACGAGCAGTACGTC.